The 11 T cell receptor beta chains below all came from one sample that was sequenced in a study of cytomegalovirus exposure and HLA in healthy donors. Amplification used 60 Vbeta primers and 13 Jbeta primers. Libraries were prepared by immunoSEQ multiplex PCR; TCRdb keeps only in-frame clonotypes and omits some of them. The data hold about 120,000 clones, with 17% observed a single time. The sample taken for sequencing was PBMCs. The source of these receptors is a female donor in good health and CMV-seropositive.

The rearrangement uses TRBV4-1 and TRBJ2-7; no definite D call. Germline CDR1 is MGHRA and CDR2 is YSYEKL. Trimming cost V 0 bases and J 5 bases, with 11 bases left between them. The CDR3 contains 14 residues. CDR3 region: CASSQDYSYDEQYF. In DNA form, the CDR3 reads TGCGCCAGCAGCCAAGATTACAGCTACGACGAGCAGTACTTC.

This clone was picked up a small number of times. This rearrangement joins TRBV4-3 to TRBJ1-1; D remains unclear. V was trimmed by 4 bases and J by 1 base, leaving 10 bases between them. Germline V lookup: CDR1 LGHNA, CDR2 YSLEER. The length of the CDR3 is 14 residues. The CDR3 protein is CASSLLPGNTEAFF. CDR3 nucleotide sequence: TGCGCCAGCAGCCTCCTTCCGGGGAACACTGAAGCTTTCTTT.

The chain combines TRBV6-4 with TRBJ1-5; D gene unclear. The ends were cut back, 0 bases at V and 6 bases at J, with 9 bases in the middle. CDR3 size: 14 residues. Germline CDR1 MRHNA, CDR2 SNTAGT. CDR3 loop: CASSDSLSSQPQHF. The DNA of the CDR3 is TGTGCCAGCAGTGACTCGTTGAGTAGTCAGCCCCAGCATTTT.

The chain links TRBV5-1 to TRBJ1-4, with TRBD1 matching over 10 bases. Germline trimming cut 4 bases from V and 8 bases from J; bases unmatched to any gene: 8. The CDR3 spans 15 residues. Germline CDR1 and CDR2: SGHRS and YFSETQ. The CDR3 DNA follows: TGCGCCAGCAGCAGATCCGGGACAGGGGACGAAAAACTGTTTTTT. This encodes CASSRSGTGDEKLFF.

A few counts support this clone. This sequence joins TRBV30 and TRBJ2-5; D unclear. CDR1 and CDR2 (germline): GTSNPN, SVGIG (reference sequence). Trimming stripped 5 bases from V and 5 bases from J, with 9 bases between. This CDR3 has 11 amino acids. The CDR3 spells CAWEDWETQYF. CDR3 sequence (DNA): TGTGCCTGGGAAGACTGGGAGACCCAGTACTTC.

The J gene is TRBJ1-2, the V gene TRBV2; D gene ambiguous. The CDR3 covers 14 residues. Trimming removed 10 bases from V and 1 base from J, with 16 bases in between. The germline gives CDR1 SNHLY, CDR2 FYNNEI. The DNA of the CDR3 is TGTGCCATCCCCTTTCGGGCGGGTAACTATGGCTACACCTTC. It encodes CAIPFRAGNYGYTF. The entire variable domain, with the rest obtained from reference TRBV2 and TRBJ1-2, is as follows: EPEVTQTPSHQVTQMGQEVILRCVPISNHLYFYWYRQILGQKVEFLVSFYNNEISEKSEIFDDQFSVERPDGSNFTLKIRSTKLEDSAMYFCAIPFRAGNYGYTFGSGTRLTVV.

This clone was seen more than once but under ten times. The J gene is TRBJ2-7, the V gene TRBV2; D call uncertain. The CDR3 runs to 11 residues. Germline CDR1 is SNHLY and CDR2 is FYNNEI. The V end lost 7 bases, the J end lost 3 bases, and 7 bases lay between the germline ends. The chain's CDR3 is CASTLYYEQYF. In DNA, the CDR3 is TGTGCCAGCACCCTATACTACGAGCAGTACTTC.

The CDR3 loop is CSVMTGGSYEQYF. The DNA for the CDR3 is TGCAGCGTTATGACAGGGGGCTCCTACGAGCAGTACTTC. This chain links TRBV29-1 with TRBJ2-7; 9 bases are a match to TRBD1. The CDR3 covers 13 residues. Germline trimming cut 5 bases from V and 0 bases from J; bases unmatched to any gene: 2. In germline, CDR1 is SQVTM, CDR2 ANQGSEA.

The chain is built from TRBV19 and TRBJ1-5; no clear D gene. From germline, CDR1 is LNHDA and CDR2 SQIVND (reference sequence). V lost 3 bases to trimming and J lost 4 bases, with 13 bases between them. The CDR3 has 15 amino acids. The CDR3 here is CASSIWGEYNQPQHF. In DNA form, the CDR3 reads TGTGCCAGTAGTATTTGGGGAGAGTATAATCAGCCCCAGCATTTT.

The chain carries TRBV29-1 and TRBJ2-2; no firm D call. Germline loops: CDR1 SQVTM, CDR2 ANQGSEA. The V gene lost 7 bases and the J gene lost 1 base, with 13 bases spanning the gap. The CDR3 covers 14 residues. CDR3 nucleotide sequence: TGCAGCGCCTCACTCGATATGAACACCGGGGAGCTGTTTTTT. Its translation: CSASLDMNTGELFF.

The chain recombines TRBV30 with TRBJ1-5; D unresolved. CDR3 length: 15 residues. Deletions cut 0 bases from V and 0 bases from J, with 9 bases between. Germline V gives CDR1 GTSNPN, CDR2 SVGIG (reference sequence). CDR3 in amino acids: CAWSVPGNSNQPQHF. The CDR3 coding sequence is TGTGCCTGGAGTGTACCGGGTAATAGCAATCAGCCCCAGCATTTT. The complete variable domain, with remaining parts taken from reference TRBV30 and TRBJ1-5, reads SQTIHQWPATLVQPVGSPLSLECTVEGTSNPNLYWYRQAAGRGLQLLFYSVGIGQISSEVPQNLSASRPQDRQFILSSKKLLLSDSGFYLCAWSVPGNSNQPQHFGDGTRLSIL.